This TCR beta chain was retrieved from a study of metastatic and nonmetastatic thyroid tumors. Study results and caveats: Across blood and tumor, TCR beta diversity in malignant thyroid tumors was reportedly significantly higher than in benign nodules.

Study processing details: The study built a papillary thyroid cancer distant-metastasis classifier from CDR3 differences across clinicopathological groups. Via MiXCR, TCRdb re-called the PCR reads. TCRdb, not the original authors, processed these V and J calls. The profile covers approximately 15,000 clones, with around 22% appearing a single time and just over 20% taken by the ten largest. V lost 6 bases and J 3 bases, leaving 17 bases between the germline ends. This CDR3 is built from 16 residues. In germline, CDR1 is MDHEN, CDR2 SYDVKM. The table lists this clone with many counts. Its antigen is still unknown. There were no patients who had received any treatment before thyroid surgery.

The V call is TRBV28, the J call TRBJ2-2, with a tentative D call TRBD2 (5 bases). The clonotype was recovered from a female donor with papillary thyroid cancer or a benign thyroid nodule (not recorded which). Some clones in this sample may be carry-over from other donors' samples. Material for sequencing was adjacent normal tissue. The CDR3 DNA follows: TGTGCCAGCAGCCGGGAAGACGGGCCAGACACCGGGGAGCTGTTTTTT. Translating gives CASSREDGPDTGELFF.